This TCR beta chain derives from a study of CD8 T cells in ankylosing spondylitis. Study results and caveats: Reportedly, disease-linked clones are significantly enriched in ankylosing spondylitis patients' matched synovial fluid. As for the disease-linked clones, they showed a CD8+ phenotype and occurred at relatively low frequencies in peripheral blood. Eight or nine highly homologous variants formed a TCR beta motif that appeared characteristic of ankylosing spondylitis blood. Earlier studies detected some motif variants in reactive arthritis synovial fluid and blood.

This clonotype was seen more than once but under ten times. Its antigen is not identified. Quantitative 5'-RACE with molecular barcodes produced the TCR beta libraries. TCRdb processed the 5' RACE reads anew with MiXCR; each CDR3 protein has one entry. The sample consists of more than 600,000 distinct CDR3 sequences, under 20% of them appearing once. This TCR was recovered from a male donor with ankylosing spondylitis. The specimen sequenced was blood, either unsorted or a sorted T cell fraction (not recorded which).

CDR3 coding DNA: TGTGCCAGCAGTTCCGGACTAGGGGAGTACGAGCAGTACTTC. The encoded protein is CASSSGLGEYEQYF. The chain uses TRBV6-5 and TRBJ2-7, with 7 bases matching TRBD2. Germline CDR1 reads MNHEY; CDR2 reads SVGAGI. V lost 4 bases to trimming and J lost 4 bases; unmatched junction nucleotides: 7. CDR3 length: 14 residues.